These 8 T cell receptor beta chains originate from one sample sequenced in a study of T cells expressing NK-cell markers. From its re-call of the 5' RACE reads, TCRdb lists each CDR3 protein once, without DNA. The sample's table shows 350,000 to 400,000 distinct CDR3 sequences. The sequencing sample was made of blood T cells: a sorted CD56 or NKG2C T cell subset, CD4+ or CD8+ T cells, or bulk PBMC T cells (not recorded which). These receptors all come from a woman in her 50s in good health.

This sequence joins TRBV5-5 and TRBJ2-1. This CDR3 spans 14 amino acids. The germline gives CDR1 SGHKS, CDR2 YYEKEE (reference sequence). The CDR3 sequence is CASSLAVVINEQFF. The full variable domain, rest sourced from reference TRBV5-5 and TRBJ2-1, is DAGVTQSPTHLIKTRGQQVTLRCSPISGHKSVSWYQQVLGQGPQFIFQYYEKEERGRGNFPDRFSARQFPNYSSELNVNALLLGDSALYLCASSLAVVINEQFFGPGTRLTVL.

The chain couples TRBV6-6 to TRBJ2-5; TCRdb calls TRBD2, which cannot be checked without DNA. From germline, CDR1 is MNHNY and CDR2 SVGAGI (reference sequence). This CDR3 spans 14 amino acids. The CDR3 reads CASSPGLAGAPQYF.

The chain has TRBV4-1 and TRBJ2-5; the TCRdb D gene call, TRBD2, has no DNA to confirm it. Germline V gives CDR1 MGHRA, CDR2 YSYEKL. There are 16 residues in the CDR3. The CDR3 protein is CASSQAGTSGRETQYF.

V gene TRBV11-3 combines with J gene TRBJ2-5. Germline lookup yields CDR1 SGHNT and CDR2 YENEEA. The length of the CDR3 is 15 residues. The CDR3 region is CASSHTQRRGETQYF.

The rearrangement uses TRBV2 and TRBJ1-4; TCRdb picks TRBD1, but there is no DNA to check that call. CDR1 is SNHLY and CDR2 is FYNNEI in the germline V gene. This CDR3 has 13 amino acids. The CDR3 sequence is CASRVPGSLGLVF.

The rearrangement links TRBV9 to TRBJ1-5; as DNA is missing, the TRBD1 call by TCRdb cannot be tested. The germline gives CDR1 SGDLS, CDR2 YYNGEE. This CDR3 spans 15 amino acids. The CDR3 is CASSVDRDGNQPQHF. Full variable domain (remainder filled in from reference TRBV9 and TRBJ1-5): DSGVTQTPKHLITATGQRVTLRCSPRSGDLSVYWYQQSLDQGLQFLIQYYNGEERAKGNILERFSAQQFPDLHSELNLSSLELGDSALYFCASSVDRDGNQPQHFGDGTRLSIL.

J is TRBJ2-7 and V is TRBV29-1. CDR3 length equals 12 residues. Germline V gene lookup returns CDR1 SQVTM and CDR2 ANQGSEA. This CDR3 reads CSVVRVVYEQYF.

This chain links TRBV27 with TRBJ2-1. The CDR3 runs to 16 residues. CDR1 is MNHEY, CDR2 SMNVEV, per germline (reference sequence). CDR3 in amino acids: CASSLSPQSSYNEQFF.